This TCR beta chain was recorded in a study of T cells in Graves' hyperthyroidism and ophthalmopathy. This clonotype was seen repeatedly, ten times or more. What was amplified from RNA transcripts were TCR beta CDR3 regions. TCR CDR3 underwent first-round RT-PCR with the HTBI primer set. TCRdb called the multiplex PCR reads again in MiXCR, with one record for every CDR3 protein. The profile covers tens of thousands of distinct CDR3 sequences, with 49% appearing a single time and approximately 6% taken by the ten largest. Blood sampling occurred at first hyperthyroidism diagnosis, ahead of any ophthalmopathy symptoms. This sequence originates from a woman aged 45-65 years with Graves' hyperthyroidism that later progressed to Graves' ophthalmopathy. The sequencing input was blood.

This CDR3 is CASSLASPGQWNEKLFF. In nucleotides, the CDR3 is TGTGCCAGCAGCTTAGCTTCACCGGGACAGTGGAATGAAAAACTGTTTTTT. The chain carries TRBV7-9 and TRBJ1-4; 7 bases are shared with TRBD1. CDR1 and CDR2 (germline): SEHNR, FQNEAQ (reference sequence). The CDR3 sequence is 17 residues long. The trim removed 0 bases at V and 5 bases at J, leaving 9 bases unmatched. The full variable domain, with the rest looked up from reference TRBV7-9 and TRBJ1-4, is DTGVSQNPRHKITKRGQNVTFRCDPISEHNRLYWYRQTLGQGPEFLTYFQNEAQLEKSRLLSDRFSAERPKGSFSTLEIQRTEQGDSAMYLCASSLASPGQWNEKLFFGSGTQLSVL.